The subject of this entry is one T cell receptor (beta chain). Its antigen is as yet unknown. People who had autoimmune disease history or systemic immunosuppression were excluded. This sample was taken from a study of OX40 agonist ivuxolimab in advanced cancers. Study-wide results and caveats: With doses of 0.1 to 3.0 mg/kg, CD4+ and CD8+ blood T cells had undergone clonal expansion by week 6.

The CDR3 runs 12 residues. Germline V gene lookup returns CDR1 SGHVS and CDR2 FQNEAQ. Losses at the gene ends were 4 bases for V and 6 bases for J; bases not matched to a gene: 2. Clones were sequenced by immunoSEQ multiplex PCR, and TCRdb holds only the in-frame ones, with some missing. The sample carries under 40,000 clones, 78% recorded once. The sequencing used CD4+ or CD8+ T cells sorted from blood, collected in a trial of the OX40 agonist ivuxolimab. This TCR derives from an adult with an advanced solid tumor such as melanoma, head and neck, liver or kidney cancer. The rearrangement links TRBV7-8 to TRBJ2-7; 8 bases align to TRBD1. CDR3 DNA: TGTGCCAGCAGCTCTACAGGGGGCGAGCAGTACTTC. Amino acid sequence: CASSSTGGEQYF. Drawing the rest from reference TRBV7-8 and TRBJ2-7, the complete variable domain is GAGVSQSPRYKVAKRGQDVALRCDPISGHVSLFWYQQALGQGPEFLTYFQNEAQLDKSGLPSDRFFAERPEGSVSTLKIQRTQQEDSAVYLCASSSTGGEQYFGPGTRLTVT.